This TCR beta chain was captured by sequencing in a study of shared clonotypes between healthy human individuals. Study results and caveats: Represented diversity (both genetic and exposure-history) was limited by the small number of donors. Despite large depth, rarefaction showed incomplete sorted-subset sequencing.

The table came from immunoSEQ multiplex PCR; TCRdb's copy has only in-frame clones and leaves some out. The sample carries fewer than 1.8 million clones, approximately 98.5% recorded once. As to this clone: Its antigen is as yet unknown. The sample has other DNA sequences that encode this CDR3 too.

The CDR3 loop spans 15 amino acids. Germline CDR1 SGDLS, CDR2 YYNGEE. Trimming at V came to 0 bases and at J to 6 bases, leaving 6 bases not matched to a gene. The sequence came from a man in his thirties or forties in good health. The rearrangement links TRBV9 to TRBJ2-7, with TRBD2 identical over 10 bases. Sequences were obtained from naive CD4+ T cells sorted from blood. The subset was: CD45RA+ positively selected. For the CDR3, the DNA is TGTGCCAGCAGCGTAGGGGCTAGCGGGAGCGGCGAGCAGTACTTC. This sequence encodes CASSVGASGSGEQYF.